This T cell receptor (beta chain) was recorded in a study of T cell changes during pregnancy in multiple sclerosis. The assay was immunoSEQ multiplex PCR, and TCRdb's table has in-frame clones only and misses some. Of just over 90,000 clones listed, roughly 91% are singletons. The CDR3 runs 14 residues. V trimming: 5 bases; J trimming: 7 bases; junction bases outside the gene matches: 6. Germline V gene lookup returns CDR1 SGHAT and CDR2 FQNNGV. This TCR was recovered from a female donor in good health, enrolled as a control in a pregnancy study. The chain employs TRBV11-2 and TRBJ1-5; 9 nucleotides match TRBD1. This material consisted of peripheral blood, taken after pregnancy. CDR3 sequence (DNA): TGTGCCAGCAGCGGGACAGGGTCTCTCCAGCCCCAGCATTTT. Encoded protein: CASSGTGSLQPQHF.